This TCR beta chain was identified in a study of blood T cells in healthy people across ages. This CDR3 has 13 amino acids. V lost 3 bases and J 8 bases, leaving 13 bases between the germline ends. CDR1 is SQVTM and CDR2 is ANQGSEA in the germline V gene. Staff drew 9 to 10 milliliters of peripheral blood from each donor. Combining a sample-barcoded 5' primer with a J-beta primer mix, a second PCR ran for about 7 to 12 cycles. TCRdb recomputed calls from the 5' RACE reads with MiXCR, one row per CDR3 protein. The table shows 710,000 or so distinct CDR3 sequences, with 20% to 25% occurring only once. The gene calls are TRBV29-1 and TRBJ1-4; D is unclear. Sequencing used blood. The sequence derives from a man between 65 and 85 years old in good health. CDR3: CSVDDGIGEKLFF. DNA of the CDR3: TGCAGCGTTGACGACGGGATAGGGGAAAAACTGTTTTTT. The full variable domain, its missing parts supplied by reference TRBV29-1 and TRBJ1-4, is SAVISQKPSRDICQRGTSLTIQCQVDSQVTMMFWYRQQPGQSLTLIATANQGSEATYESGFVIDKFPISRPNLTFSTLTVSNMSPEDSSIYLCSVDDGIGEKLFFGSGTQLSVL.